This entry is about one TCR beta chain. The data originate from a study of OX40 agonist ivuxolimab in advanced cancers. Whole-study context: A mean age of roughly 60 years, range roughly 20 to 80, was recorded, and 80% to 90% were male.

Blood sampling took place at baseline, cycle 4 day 1, and cycle 7 day 1. Trimming pared 6 bases from V and 0 bases from J, leaving 15 bases between. CDR3 length equals 15 residues. In germline, CDR1 is SNHLY, CDR2 FYNNEI. Libraries were prepared by immunoSEQ multiplex PCR; TCRdb keeps only in-frame clonotypes and omits some of them. This table holds under 65,000 clones, approximately 90% found once. The V gene is TRBV2, the J gene TRBJ2-7, with D possibly being TRBD1 or TRBD2 (5 bases each). This specimen was CD4+ or CD8+ T cells sorted from blood, taken in a trial of the OX40 agonist ivuxolimab. The sequence was collected from an adult with an advanced solid tumor such as melanoma, head and neck, liver or kidney cancer. The CDR3 region has the DNA TGTGCCAGCAGAGGACGATGGGGGACCTCCTACGAGCAGTACTTC. Protein: CASRGRWGTSYEQYF.